A selection of T cell receptor beta chains follows, all from one sample in a study of Graves' ophthalmopathy and Graves' hyperthyroidism. TCRdb redid the calling of the multiplex PCR reads with MiXCR, one entry per CDR3 protein. Found here are 1 million to 1.3 million distinct CDR3 sequences, 35% to 40% of them singletons; the top ten hold roughly 10%. The sample consisted of peripheral blood or thyroid tissue (not recorded which). The receptors were sampled from an adult man with Graves' hyperthyroidism. Both conserved end residues are part of each CDR3. D genes are given only for firm matches. A row's size may be missing; if present it is once, few, many or a size class.

j_call: TRBJ2-7; clone_size: .; d_call: .; v_call: TRBV19; cdr3_aa: CASGAIYEQYF; cdr3_nt: TGTGCCAGTGGTGCGATATACGAGCAGTACTTC
j_call: TRBJ1-5; clone_size: few; d_call: TRBD1; v_call: TRBV25-1; cdr3_aa: CASSGGQGPGWPQHF; cdr3_nt: TGTGCCAGCAGCGGTGGACAGGGGCCTGGATGGCCCCAGCATTTT
j_call: TRBJ1-4; clone_size: few; d_call: .; v_call: TRBV6-5; cdr3_aa: CASQRQYNEKLFF; cdr3_nt: TGTGCCAGCCAAAGACAGTATAATGAAAAACTGTTTTTT
j_call: TRBJ2-7; clone_size: .; d_call: .; v_call: TRBV6-6; cdr3_aa: CASSYSSHEQYF; cdr3_nt: TGTGCCAGCAGTTACTCCTCCCACGAGCAGTACTTC
j_call: TRBJ2-7; clone_size: many; d_call: .; v_call: TRBV7-8; cdr3_aa: CASSPTPRGYEQYF; cdr3_nt: TGTGCCAGCAGCCCTACACCCAGGGGCTACGAGCAGTACTTC
j_call: TRBJ2-5; clone_size: few; d_call: .; v_call: TRBV24-1; cdr3_aa: CATSDSTGPGETQYF; cdr3_nt: TGTGCCACCAGTGATTCGACAGGCCCCGGAGAGACCCAGTACTTC
j_call: TRBJ1-2; clone_size: many; d_call: .; v_call: TRBV7-6; cdr3_aa: CASSLVTEGLRADFYGYTF; cdr3_nt: TGTGCCAGCAGCTTAGTCACCGAGGGACTGCGCGCGGATTTCTATGGCTACACCTTC
j_call: TRBJ2-6; clone_size: many; d_call: .; v_call: TRBV7-8; cdr3_aa: CASSLARWSGSFSGANVLTF; cdr3_nt: TGTGCCAGCAGCTTAGCGCGGTGGTCAGGGTCCTTCTCTGGGGCCAACGTCCTGACTTTC
j_call: TRBJ1-4; clone_size: many; d_call: TRBD1; v_call: TRBV20-1; cdr3_aa: CSASSGTGAGEKLFF; cdr3_nt: TGCAGTGCTAGTTCGGGGACAGGGGCGGGAGAAAAACTGTTTTTT
j_call: TRBJ2-2; clone_size: .; d_call: TRBD1; v_call: TRBV5-6; cdr3_aa: CASSLGQGASGELFF; cdr3_nt: TGTGCCAGCAGCCTCGGCCAGGGGGCCTCCGGGGAGCTGTTTTTT
j_call: TRBJ2-7; clone_size: few; d_call: .; v_call: TRBV11-1; cdr3_aa: CASSLIFPGSKSSYEQYF; cdr3_nt: TGTGCCAGCAGCTTAATTTTTCCGGGCTCGAAGTCGTCCTACGAGCAGTACTTC
j_call: TRBJ2-7; clone_size: .; d_call: .; v_call: TRBV12-3/TRBV12-4; cdr3_aa: CASSLKRGVEQYF; cdr3_nt: TGTGCCAGCAGTTTAAAAAGAGGGGTCGAGCAGTACTTC
j_call: TRBJ1-1; clone_size: few; d_call: TRBD1; v_call: TRBV12-3/TRBV12-4; cdr3_aa: CASSLALGQGGWTEAFF; cdr3_nt: TGTGCCAGCAGTTTAGCGCTTGGACAGGGGGGTTGGACTGAAGCTTTCTTT
j_call: TRBJ2-5; clone_size: .; d_call: TRBD1; v_call: TRBV12-3/TRBV12-4; cdr3_aa: CASNTGTGYETQYF; cdr3_nt: TGTGCCAGCAACACCGGGACAGGGTACGAGACCCAGTACTTC
j_call: TRBJ1-5; clone_size: .; d_call: TRBD1; v_call: TRBV4-1; cdr3_aa: CASGQDRGSQPQHF; cdr3_nt: TGCGCCAGCGGCCAGGACAGGGGGAGTCAGCCCCAGCATTTT
j_call: TRBJ2-7; clone_size: many; d_call: .; v_call: TRBV29-1; cdr3_aa: CSVEDSGRGREQYF; cdr3_nt: TGCAGCGTTGAAGATTCGGGCAGGGGTCGCGAGCAGTACTTC
j_call: TRBJ1-6; clone_size: many; d_call: .; v_call: TRBV20-1; cdr3_aa: CSALTFGWDDNSPLHF; cdr3_nt: .
j_call: TRBJ2-2; clone_size: .; d_call: TRBD2; v_call: TRBV5-5; cdr3_aa: CASTLASGSIPGELFF; cdr3_nt: TGTGCCAGCACCTTGGCTAGCGGGAGTATCCCCGGGGAGCTGTTTTTT
j_call: TRBJ2-7; clone_size: .; d_call: TRBD1; v_call: TRBV25-1; cdr3_aa: CASLGGQGSYEQYF; cdr3_nt: TGTGCCAGCTTGGGAGGACAGGGAAGCTACGAGCAGTACTTC
j_call: TRBJ1-4; clone_size: .; d_call: .; v_call: TRBV29-1; cdr3_aa: CSSYGTQEKLFF; cdr3_nt: TGCAGCAGTTACGGGACACAAGAAAAACTGTTTTTT
j_call: TRBJ2-7; clone_size: .; d_call: TRBD2; v_call: TRBV20-1; cdr3_aa: CSASSTSGRGISYEQYF; cdr3_nt: TGCAGTGCTAGCTCGACTAGCGGGAGGGGAATCTCCTACGAGCAGTACTTC
j_call: TRBJ2-5; clone_size: many; d_call: .; v_call: TRBV6-6; cdr3_aa: CASSYGGGLETQYF; cdr3_nt: TGTGCCAGCAGTTACGGGGGTGGATTGGAGACCCAGTACTTC
j_call: TRBJ1-5; clone_size: .; d_call: .; v_call: TRBV7-2; cdr3_aa: CASSFYRTSPQHF; cdr3_nt: TGTGCCAGCAGCTTTTACAGGACTAGTCCCCAGCATTTT
j_call: TRBJ1-5; clone_size: many; d_call: .; v_call: TRBV5-6; cdr3_aa: CASSLFGGAGWPQHF; cdr3_nt: TGTGCCAGCAGCTTGTTCGGCGGTGCTGGGTGGCCCCAGCATTTT
j_call: TRBJ2-2; clone_size: .; d_call: TRBD2; v_call: TRBV7-2; cdr3_aa: CASSRTSGAGGELFF; cdr3_nt: TGTGCCAGCAGCCGGACTAGCGGGGCCGGTGGGGAGCTGTTTTTT
j_call: TRBJ1-2; clone_size: many; d_call: .; v_call: TRBV10-3; cdr3_aa: CAIRQTTGANYGYTF; cdr3_nt: TGTGCCATCAGACAAACGACAGGAGCTAACTATGGCTACACCTTC
j_call: TRBJ2-7; clone_size: .; d_call: .; v_call: TRBV14; cdr3_aa: CASSQDICGGYEQYF; cdr3_nt: TGTGCCAGCAGCCAAGACATCTGTGGGGGCTACGAGCAGTACTTC